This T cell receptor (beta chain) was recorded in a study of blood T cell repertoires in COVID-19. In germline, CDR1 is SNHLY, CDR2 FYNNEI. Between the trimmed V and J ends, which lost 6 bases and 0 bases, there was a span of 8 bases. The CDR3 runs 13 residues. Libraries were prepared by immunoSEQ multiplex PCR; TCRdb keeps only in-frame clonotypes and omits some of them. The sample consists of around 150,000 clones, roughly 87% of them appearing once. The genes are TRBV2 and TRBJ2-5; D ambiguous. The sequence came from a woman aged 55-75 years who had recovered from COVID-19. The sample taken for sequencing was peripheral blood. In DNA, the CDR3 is TGTGCCAGCAGACCCGCGTACCAAGAGACCCAGTACTTC. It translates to CASRPAYQETQYF.